This T cell receptor (beta chain) was sequenced in a study of cytomegalovirus exposure and HLA in healthy donors. Study-wide context: Unique TCRs from HLA-typed donors, some 85 million of them, were held in an early data release.

Each of the donors was a healthy bone marrow donor. There are 13 residues in the CDR3. Germline loops: CDR1 SGHAT, CDR2 FQNNGV. V lost 3 bases, J lost 10 bases, and 5 bases stayed unmatched. Researchers ran the PCR with 60 Vbeta and 13 Jbeta primers. TCRdb's table, derived via immunoSEQ multiplex PCR, lists solely in-frame clones and lacks some. Here the sample spans roughly 200,000 clones, about three quarters being singletons. For this clone: The antigen remains unidentified.

Study-level findings and limits: In a later analysis, HLA-C alleles had the fewest associated TCRs, DRB1 alleles the most.

This clonotype originated in a woman in her sixties in good health and CMV-seropositive. Sequencing was carried out using PBMCs. The chain combines TRBV11-2 with TRBJ1-1, with 10 bases matching TRBD1. In DNA form, the CDR3 reads TGTGCCAGCAGCTTCACCGGGACAGGGGTAGCTTTCTTT. Its translation: CASSFTGTGVAFF.